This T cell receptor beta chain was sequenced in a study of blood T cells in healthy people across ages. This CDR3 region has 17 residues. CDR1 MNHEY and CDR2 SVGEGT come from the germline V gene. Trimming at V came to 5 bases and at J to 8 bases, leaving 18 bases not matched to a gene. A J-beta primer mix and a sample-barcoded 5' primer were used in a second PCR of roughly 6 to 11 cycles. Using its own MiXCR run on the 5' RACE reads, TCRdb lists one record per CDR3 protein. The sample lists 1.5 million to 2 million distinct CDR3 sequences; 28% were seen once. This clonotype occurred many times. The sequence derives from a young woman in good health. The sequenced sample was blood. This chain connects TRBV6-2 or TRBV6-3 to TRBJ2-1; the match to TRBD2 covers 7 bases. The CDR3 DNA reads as TGTGCCAGCAGTCCGACCCTATTTAGCGGGTTCGGGTATGAGCAGTTCTTC. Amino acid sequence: CASSPTLFSGFGYEQFF.